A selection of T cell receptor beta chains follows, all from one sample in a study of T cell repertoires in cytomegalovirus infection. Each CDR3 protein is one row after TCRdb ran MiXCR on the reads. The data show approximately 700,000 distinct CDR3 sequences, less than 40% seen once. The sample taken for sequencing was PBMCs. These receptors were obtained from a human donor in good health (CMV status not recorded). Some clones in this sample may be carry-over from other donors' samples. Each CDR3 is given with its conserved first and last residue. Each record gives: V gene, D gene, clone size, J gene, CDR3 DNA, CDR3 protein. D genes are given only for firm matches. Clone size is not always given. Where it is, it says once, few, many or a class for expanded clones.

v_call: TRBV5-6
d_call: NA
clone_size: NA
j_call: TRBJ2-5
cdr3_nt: TGTGCCAGCAGATTTGTCGGGGGAGAGACCCAGTACTTC
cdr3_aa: CASRFVGGETQYF

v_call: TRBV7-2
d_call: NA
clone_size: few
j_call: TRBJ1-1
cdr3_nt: TGTGCCAGCAGCTTGGGGGCGGGGGCCCCTGAAGCTTTCTTT
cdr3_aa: CASSLGAGAPEAFF

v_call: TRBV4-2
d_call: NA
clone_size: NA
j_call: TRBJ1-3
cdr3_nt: TGTTCCAGCAGCCAAGATATGTGGCCCTCTGGAAACACCATATATTTT
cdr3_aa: CSSSQDMWPSGNTIYF

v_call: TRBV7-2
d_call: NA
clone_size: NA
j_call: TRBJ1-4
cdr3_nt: TGTGCCAGCAGCCCGCCCGTGACAGCTTATAATGAAAAACTGTTTTTT
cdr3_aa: CASSPPVTAYNEKLFF

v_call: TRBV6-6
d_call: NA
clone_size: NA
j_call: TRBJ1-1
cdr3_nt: TGTGCCAGCAGGGCCCCTAGGGACATGAACACTGAAGCTTTTTTT
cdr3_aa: CASRAPRDMNTEAFF

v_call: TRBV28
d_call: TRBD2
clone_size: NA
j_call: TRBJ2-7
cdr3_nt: TGTGCCAGCAGTGGCCCCACCGGGGGGTCCTACGAGCAGTACTTC
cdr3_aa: CASSGPTGGSYEQYF

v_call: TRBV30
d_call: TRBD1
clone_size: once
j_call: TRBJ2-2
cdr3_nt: TGTGCCTGGAGAAGACAGGGGAACACCGGGGAGCTGTTTTTT
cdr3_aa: CAWRRQGNTGELFF

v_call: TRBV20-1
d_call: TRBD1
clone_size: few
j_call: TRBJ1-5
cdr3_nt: TGCAGTGCTGCGGGGACAGGGGATCATCAGCCCCAGCATTTT
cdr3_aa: CSAAGTGDHQPQHF

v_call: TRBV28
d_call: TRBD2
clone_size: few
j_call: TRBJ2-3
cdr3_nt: TGTGCCAGCAGTTTCGCGTTTCCGGGACTAGCGGGAGGGCCTATCACAGATACGCAGTATTTT
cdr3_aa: CASSFAFPGLAGGPITDTQYF

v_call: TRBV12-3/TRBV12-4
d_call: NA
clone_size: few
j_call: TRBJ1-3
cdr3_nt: TGTGCCAGCACTAAGAGAGGGGGAAGACACAACCCCATACCCTCTGGAAACACCATATATTTT
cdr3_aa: CASTKRGGRHNPIPSGNTIYF

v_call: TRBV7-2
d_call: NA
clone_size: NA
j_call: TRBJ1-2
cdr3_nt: TGTGCCAGCAGCTTAGCTCCTGGCAGGGCTGCTAACTATGGCTACACCTTC
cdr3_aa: CASSLAPGRAANYGYTF

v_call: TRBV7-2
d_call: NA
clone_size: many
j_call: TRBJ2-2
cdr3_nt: TGTGCCAGCAGCTTAGTACGGTCAAACACCGGGGAGCTGTTTTTT
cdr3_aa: CASSLVRSNTGELFF

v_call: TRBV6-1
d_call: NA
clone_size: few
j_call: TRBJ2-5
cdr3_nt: TGTGCCAGCAGCGTGCTTTGGGAACCACAAGAGACCCAGTACTTC
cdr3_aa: CASSVLWEPQETQYF

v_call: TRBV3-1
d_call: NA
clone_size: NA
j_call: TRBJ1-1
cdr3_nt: TGTGCCAGCAGTGCCGTCCCGGGGGGCCAGGACACTGAAGCTTTCTTT
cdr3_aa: CASSAVPGGQDTEAFF

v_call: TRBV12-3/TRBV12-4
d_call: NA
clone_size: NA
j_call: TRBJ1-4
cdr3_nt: TGTGCCAGCAGGATAATTCCGGGTGGGGAAAAACTGTTTTTT
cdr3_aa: CASRIIPGGEKLFF

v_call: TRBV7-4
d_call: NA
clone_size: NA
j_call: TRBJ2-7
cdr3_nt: TGTGCCAGCAGCTTACTGGAGGGGGCGGGCGAGCAGTACTTC
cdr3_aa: CASSLLEGAGEQYF

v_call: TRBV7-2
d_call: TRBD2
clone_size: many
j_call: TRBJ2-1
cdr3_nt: TGTGCCAGCAGCTTGCGGCGGGGGAGCTCCTACAATGAGCAGTTCTTC
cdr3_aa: CASSLRRGSSYNEQFF

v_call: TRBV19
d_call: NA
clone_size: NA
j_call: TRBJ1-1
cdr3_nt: TGTGCCAGTAGTATAACGTGGCGGGGGTCGAACACTGAAGCTTTCTTT
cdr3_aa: CASSITWRGSNTEAFF

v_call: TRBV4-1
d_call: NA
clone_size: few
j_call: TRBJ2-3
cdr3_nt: TGCGCCAGCAGCCCCCAGTCTAGCACAGATACGCAGTATTTT
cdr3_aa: CASSPQSSTDTQYF

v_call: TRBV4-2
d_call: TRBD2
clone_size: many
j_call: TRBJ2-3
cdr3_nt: TGTGCCAGCAGCCGGAGACTAGCGGGAGGAAGGGATACGCAGTATTTT
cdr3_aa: CASSRRLAGGRDTQYF

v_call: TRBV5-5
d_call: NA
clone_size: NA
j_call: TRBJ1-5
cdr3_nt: TGTGCCAGCAGTCCGAGCCCCGAGCGGCCCCAGCATTTT
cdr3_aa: CASSPSPERPQHF

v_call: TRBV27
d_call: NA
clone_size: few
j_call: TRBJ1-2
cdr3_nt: TGTGCCAGCAGTTTTTGGGAGGGGTTTACTGATGGCTACACCTTC
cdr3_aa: CASSFWEGFTDGYTF

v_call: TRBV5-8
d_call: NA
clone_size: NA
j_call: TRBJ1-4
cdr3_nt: TGTGCCAGCAGCGTCAGACAGTCGAGGGAAAAACTGTTTTTT
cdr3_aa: CASSVRQSREKLFF

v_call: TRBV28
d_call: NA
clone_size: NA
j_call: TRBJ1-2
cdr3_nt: TGTGCCAGCACCCTGGGGGGCAGGGAGCATGGCTACACCTTC
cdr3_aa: CASTLGGREHGYTF

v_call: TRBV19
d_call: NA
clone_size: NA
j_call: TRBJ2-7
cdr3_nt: TGTGCCAGTAGTTATGAATTCGCAGGGGCCTACGAGCAGTACTTC
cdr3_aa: CASSYEFAGAYEQYF

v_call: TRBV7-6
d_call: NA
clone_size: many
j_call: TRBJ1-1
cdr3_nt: TGTGCCAGCAGCTTAAGAGACCGGAGCACTGAAGCTTTCTTT
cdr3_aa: CASSLRDRSTEAFF

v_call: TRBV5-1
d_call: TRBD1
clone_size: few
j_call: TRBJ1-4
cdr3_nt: TGCGCCAGCAGCTTAGGGGGGACAGGCAAGAATGAAAAACTGTTTTTT
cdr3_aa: CASSLGGTGKNEKLFF

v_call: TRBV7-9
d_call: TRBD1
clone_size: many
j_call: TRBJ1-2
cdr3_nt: TGTGCCAGCAGCTCCCGGACAGGGGAGTACGGTGGCTACACCTTC
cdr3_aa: CASSSRTGEYGGYTF

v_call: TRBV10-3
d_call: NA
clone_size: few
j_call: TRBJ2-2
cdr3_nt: TGTGCCATCAGTGATAGTATGTTGGGGGATGCCGGGGAGCTGTTTTTT
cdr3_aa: CAISDSMLGDAGELFF

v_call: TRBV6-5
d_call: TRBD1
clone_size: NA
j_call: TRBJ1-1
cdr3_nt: TGTGCCAGCAGTAGGAGGGGGCGTCCAGCTGAAGCTTTCTTT
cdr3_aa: CASSRRGRPAEAFF

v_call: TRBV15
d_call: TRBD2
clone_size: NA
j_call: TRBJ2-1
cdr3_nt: TGTGCCACCAGCAGACCGGGACTAGCGGGAGAGCTCTACAATGAGCAGTTCTTC
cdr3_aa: CATSRPGLAGELYNEQFF

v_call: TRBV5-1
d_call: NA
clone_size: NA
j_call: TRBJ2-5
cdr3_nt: TGCGCCAGCAGCTTGGGGTCGGACAGCTTACAAGAGACCCAGTACTTC
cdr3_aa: CASSLGSDSLQETQYF

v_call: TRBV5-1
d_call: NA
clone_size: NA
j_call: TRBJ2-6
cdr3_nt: TGCGCCAGCAGCTCGGACGGGGGTAGGGCCAACGTCCTGACTTTC
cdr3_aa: CASSSDGGRANVLTF